This entry is about one T cell receptor beta chain. As yet, its antigen is unknown. The sample belongs to a study of T cell repertoires in cytomegalovirus infection. One entry per CDR3 protein results from TCRdb running MiXCR on the reads. This sample has tens of thousands of distinct CDR3 sequences, with 24% found just once. The germline gives CDR1 SGHAT, CDR2 FQNNGV. With V trimmed by 4 bases and J by 0 bases, 2 bases remained unmatched. This CDR3 spans 16 amino acids. Study-wide results and limits: The cumulative frequency of public TCR beta families identified carriers of CMV plus the relevant HLA.

This TCR derives from a human donor in good health (CMV status not recorded). Some clones in this sample may be carry-over from other donors' samples. The starting material was CD8+ T cells from cultured PBMCs, obtained from culture after CMV antigen stimulation. V and J are TRBV11-2 and TRBJ2-4, with 11 bases fitting TRBD2. CDR3 bases: TGTGCCAGCAGCTCCGGACTAGCGGGAGCCAAAAACATTCAGTACTTC. It encodes CASSSGLAGAKNIQYF.